This T cell receptor (beta chain) comes out of a study of glioma-infiltrating T cells after dendritic cell vaccination. In the study overall: The vaccine used monocyte-derived dendritic cells pulsed overnight with autologous tumor lysate. At biweekly intervals, patients got three intradermal dendritic cell vaccine injections.

The V gene's germline CDR1 is SGHRS and CDR2 YFSETQ. Trimming pared 7 bases from V and 5 bases from J, leaving 15 bases between. CDR3 length: 13 residues. Amplification used 60 V beta primers and 13 J beta primers. TCRdb's table, derived via immunoSEQ multiplex PCR, lists solely in-frame clones and lacks some. This sample yields about 87,000 clones, of which 80% to 85% are seen a single time; 6% to 7.5% belongs to the top ten. Time point noted: after dendritic cell vaccination, including at tumor progression/relapse. All glioblastoma patients lacked an isocitrate dehydrogenase mutation. Sequencing was performed on blood, taken after dendritic cell vaccination. The chain uses TRBV5-1 and TRBJ2-5; tentatively, D is TRBD2 (5 bases). This TCR derives from a human donor with glioblastoma. Written as DNA, the CDR3 is TGCGCCAGCCAAAACGGGGAAATGGAGACCCAGTACTTC. This encodes CASQNGEMETQYF.